These 25 T cell receptor beta chains share one sample of origin, sequenced in a study of blood T cell repertoires in COVID-19. Data came from immunoSEQ multiplex PCR; TCRdb stores just in-frame clones and leaves some out. The table shows some 310,000 clones, with around nine tenths occurring only once. The sequenced material came from peripheral blood. These receptors all stem from a man in his fifties with active or convalescent COVID-19.

The rearrangement joins TRBV3-1 (or the pseudogene TRBV3-2) to TRBJ1-5; 7 positions agree with TRBD1. There are 14 residues in the CDR3. The ends lost 6 bases at V and 8 bases at J; junction bases unmatched: 10. CDR1 is LGHDT, CDR2 YNNKEL, per germline (reference sequence). CDR3 coding DNA: TGTGCCAGCAGGCCCGACAGGGCCCGCAAGCCCCAGCATTTT. Its protein is CASRPDRARKPQHF.

The chain is built from TRBV3-1 (or the pseudogene TRBV3-2) and TRBJ1-1, with 9 bases fitting TRBD1. J was trimmed by 10 bases and V by 7 bases; bases with no gene match: 10. Germline V gives CDR1 LGHDT, CDR2 YNNKEL (reference sequence). The CDR3 is 13 residues long. The CDR3 here is CASTGRGQGRAFF. The CDR3 DNA is TGTGCCAGCACAGGGCGGGGACAGGGACGAGCTTTCTTT.

This clone appeared a single time. In DNA form, the CDR3 reads TGTGCCACCTCCAGCGACAGGGGCAACACCGGGGAGCTGTTTTTT. Translated: CATSSDRGNTGELFF. The V and J genes are TRBV10-3 and TRBJ2-2; 8 bases fit TRBD1. Unmatched junction bases numbered 9, after V lost 10 bases and J lost 2 bases. CDR1 is ENHRY, CDR2 SYGVKD, per germline. The CDR3 runs 15 residues.

The genes are TRBV30 and TRBJ1-2, with a tentative D call TRBD1 (6 bases). The CDR3 is 14 amino acids. Looked up from germline, CDR1 is GTSNPN and CDR2 is SVGIG (reference sequence). V lost 4 bases, J lost 3 bases, and 15 bases lay in between. Here the CDR3 reads CAWTTGSRDYGYTF. Here the CDR3 DNA reads TGTGCCTGGACCACAGGGAGTAGGGACTATGGCTACACCTTC.

The chain recombines TRBV7-9 with TRBJ2-3, with 9 bases fitting TRBD1. This CDR3 comprises 17 residues. V dropped 5 bases and J dropped 4; count of bases not matched to a gene: 13. Per germline, CDR1 SEHNR and CDR2 FQNEAQ (reference sequence). The CDR3 sequence is CASSPGVGQGAADTQYF. Here the CDR3 DNA reads TGTGCCAGCAGCCCAGGGGTGGGACAGGGAGCAGCAGATACGCAGTATTTT.

The chain combines TRBV27 with TRBJ1-1; D uncertain. V was trimmed by 5 bases and J by 1 base, leaving 8 bases between them. Germline V gives CDR1 MNHEY, CDR2 SMNVEV (reference sequence). The CDR3 totals 13 residues. CDR3 region: CASSPRSNTEAFF. Written as DNA, the CDR3 is TGTGCCAGCAGTCCCAGGTCGAACACTGAAGCTTTCTTT.

This chain connects TRBV23-1 to TRBJ2-3; the match to TRBD2 covers 14 bases. TRBV23-1 counts as an open reading frame of uncertain function. The CDR3 sequence is 17 residues long. Trimming cost V 4 bases and J 3 bases; bases outside gene matches: 6. The CDR3 loop is CASSRETSGRGTDTQYF. CDR3 DNA: TGCGCCAGCAGTCGAGAGACTAGCGGGAGGGGAACAGATACGCAGTATTTT.

V is TRBV4-3 and J is TRBJ2-1, with 8 bases fitting TRBD1. From germline, CDR1 is LGHNA and CDR2 YSLEER. V was clipped by 5 bases and J by 8 bases; unmatched bases: 17. This CDR3 is 17 amino acids long. CDR3 sequence: CASSATPPGQGLHEQFF. The CDR3 coding sequence is TGCGCCAGCAGCGCTACCCCCCCCGGACAGGGTCTACATGAGCAGTTCTTC.

This chain links TRBV5-1 with TRBJ1-1; D is unresolved. Germline CDR1 reads SGHRS; CDR2 reads YFSETQ. Between the trimmed V and J ends, which lost 1 base and 0 bases, there was a span of 7 bases. The CDR3 has 14 amino acids. The DNA for the CDR3 is TGCGCCAGCAGCTTGCTGACATTGAACACTGAAGCTTTCTTT. It translates to CASSLLTLNTEAFF.

The chain recombines TRBV7-3 with TRBJ2-5, with TRBD1 as a possible D gene (6 bases). The V gene lost 5 bases and the J gene lost 5 bases, with 15 bases spanning the gap. The CDR3 covers 14 residues. Germline CDR1 is SGHTA and CDR2 is FQGTGA. The CDR3 nucleotides read TGTGCCAGCAGCCGTACAGGGTTTGGGGAGACCCAGTACTTC. This encodes CASSRTGFGETQYF.

This clone has a single count. The chain carries TRBV11-2 and TRBJ2-3; D may be TRBD1 (5 bases). CDR1 is SGHAT, CDR2 FQNNGV, per germline. This CDR3 region has 15 residues. V was cut by 0 bases and J by 2 bases, with 9 bases left in between. The CDR3 loop is CASSLDPGSTDTQYF. DNA of the CDR3: TGTGCCAGCAGCTTAGACCCAGGGTCCACAGATACGCAGTATTTT.

The rearrangement joins TRBV27 to TRBJ2-1; 8 bases line up with TRBD1. Trimming cost V 0 bases and J 6 bases; bases outside gene matches: 1. This CDR3 contains 14 residues. Per germline, CDR1 MNHEY and CDR2 SMNVEV (reference sequence). In nucleotides, the CDR3 is TGTGCCAGCAGTTTATCCACAGGGGGCAATGAGCAGTTCTTC. Translation: CASSLSTGGNEQFF.

The V and J genes are TRBV3-1 (or the pseudogene TRBV3-2) and TRBJ1-2; tentative D call: TRBD1 (5 bases). Germline CDR1 reads LGHDT; CDR2 reads YNNKEL (reference sequence). The CDR3 has 12 residues. Trimming shortened V by 0 bases and J by 13 bases, and 12 bases separated the two germline ends. CDR3 in DNA: TGTGCCAGCAGCCAAGAAGGGGCCCCCACCACCTTC. This encodes CASSQEGAPTTF.

The chain is built from TRBV28 and TRBJ1-2, with a tentative D call TRBD1 (6 bases). The germline gives CDR1 MDHEN, CDR2 SYDVKM. The V gene lost 5 bases and the J gene lost 0 bases, with 7 bases spanning the gap. CDR3 length equals 13 residues. CDR3 bases: TGTGCCAGCAGTAGGACAGCTAACTATGGCTACACCTTC. It translates to CASSRTANYGYTF.

The genes are TRBV29-1 and TRBJ2-3; 11 bases are shared with TRBD2. Trimming took 4 bases from V and 1 from J; bases not matched to a gene: 4. The CDR3 sequence is 15 residues long. CDR1 is SQVTM and CDR2 is ANQGSEA in the germline V gene. The CDR3 sequence is CSVAKLAGGTDTQYF. In DNA, the CDR3 is TGCAGCGTTGCTAAACTAGCGGGAGGCACAGATACGCAGTATTTT.

The CDR3 here is CASITTDVPSNQPQHF. The CDR3, as DNA: TGTGCCAGTATCACGACAGACGTCCCTAGCAATCAGCCCCAGCATTTT. The chain couples TRBV19 to TRBJ1-5; possible D gene TRBD1, 5 bases. The CDR3 has 16 residues. Germline V gene data show CDR1 as LNHDA and CDR2 as SQIVND (reference sequence). V lost 7 bases, J lost 0 bases, and 16 bases lay in between. Full variable domain (remainder filled in from reference TRBV19 and TRBJ1-5): DGGITQSPKYLFRKEGQNVTLSCEQNLNHDAMYWYRQDPGQGLRLIYYSQIVNDFQKGDIAEGYSVSREKKESFPLTVTSAQKNPTAFYLCASITTDVPSNQPQHFGDGTRLSIL.

The chain has TRBV10-3 and TRBJ1-2; the D is unclear. CDR3 length: 15 residues. Looked up from germline, CDR1 is ENHRY and CDR2 is SYGVKD. Trimming took off 10 bases at V and 0 bases at J, with 18 bases between the two ends. As DNA, the CDR3 is TGTGCCACCTCCCGAGACACCGCAGCTAACTATGGCTACACCTTC. Translation gives CATSRDTAANYGYTF.

The gene calls are TRBV9 and TRBJ2-2; D unclear. This CDR3 spans 14 amino acids. V was trimmed by 0 bases and J by 1 base, leaving 4 bases between them. CDR1 and CDR2 (germline): SGDLS, YYNGEE. The CDR3 coding sequence is TGTGCCAGCAGCGTAGCCTGGAACACCGGGGAGCTGTTTTTT. This gives the protein CASSVAWNTGELFF.

The chain carries TRBV10-3 and TRBJ2-7; 8 bases fit TRBD2. There are 14 residues in the CDR3. V was clipped by 3 bases and J by 7 bases; unmatched bases: 8. Germline CDR1 is ENHRY and CDR2 is SYGVKD. In nucleotides, the CDR3 is TGTGCCATCAGTGACGGACTAGCCTTTGGAGAGCAGTACTTC. Its translation is CAISDGLAFGEQYF.

The chain recombines TRBV24-1 with TRBJ1-5, with TRBD1 as a possible D gene (6 bases). Germline-derived CDR1 and CDR2 are KGHDR and SFDVKD. V was clipped by 6 bases and J by 1 base, with 9 bases between them. This CDR3 has 14 residues. Here the CDR3 DNA reads TGTGCCACCAGTCCGGACAGCAGCAATCAGCCCCAGCATTTT. This sequence encodes CATSPDSSNQPQHF.

In nucleotides, the CDR3 is TGTGCCAGCAGCTTCCAAAGGGGGCAGGAGACCCAGTACTTC. Its protein product is CASSFQRGQETQYF. The V gene is TRBV7-2, the J gene TRBJ2-5; 7 bases map to TRBD1. V lost 3 bases to trimming and J lost 5 bases; unmatched junction nucleotides: 6. CDR1 and CDR2 from the germline V gene are SGHTA and FQGNSA. CDR3 length: 14 amino acids.

This rearrangement joins TRBV4-1 to TRBJ1-1; D is unclear. The ends were cut back, 1 base at V and 5 bases at J, with 14 bases in the middle. The CDR3 extends over 15 amino acids. The germline V gene has CDR1 MGHRA and CDR2 YSYEKL. As DNA, the CDR3 is TGCGCCAGCAGCCAAGTCATCAGGCGAGTTACTGAAGCTTTCTTT. It yields the protein CASSQVIRRVTEAFF.

This clone showed up just once. The V call is TRBV10-1, the J call TRBJ2-7, with no clear D. The CDR3 has 15 residues. The V gene's germline CDR1 is WNHNN and CDR2 SYGVQD (reference sequence). V shed 2 bases and J shed 6 bases, with 17 bases lying between them. CDR3 sequence (DNA): TGCGCCAGCAGTGAGAATAGCCCGTTTTTTGGCGAGCAGTACTTC. This gives the protein CASSENSPFFGEQYF.

The CDR3 DNA reads TGCAGCGTTTCCGGGACAGGGGACGAGCAGTACTTC. Translated, it gives CSVSGTGDEQYF. The chain couples TRBV29-1 to TRBJ2-7; 10 bases agree with TRBD1. The CDR3 consists of 12 residues. The germline V gene has CDR1 SQVTM and CDR2 ANQGSEA. The ends lost 5 bases at V and 5 bases at J; junction bases unmatched: 3.

The rearrangement links TRBV5-1 to TRBJ2-1; 9 bases map to TRBD1. CDR3 length: 15 amino acids. Germline V gene data show CDR1 as SGHRS and CDR2 as YFSETQ. Germline trimming cut 1 base from V and 5 bases from J; bases unmatched to any gene: 4. The CDR3 region is CASSLLQGADNEQFF. Written as DNA, the CDR3 is TGCGCCAGCAGCTTGCTACAGGGGGCTGACAATGAGCAGTTCTTC.